What follows describes a single T cell receptor beta chain. These data are taken from a study of T cells after somatic rescue of genetic block. Sequenced by immunoSEQ multiplex PCR; TCRdb stores in-frame clones only, minus some. The table includes about 88,000 clones, more than 80% detected once. Germline CDR1 and CDR2: SGHTA and FQGTGA. Trimming removed 4 bases from V and 0 bases from J, with 13 bases in between. The CDR3 is 16 residues long. The V gene is TRBV7-3, the J gene TRBJ2-1; unclear D gene. Sequencing was carried out using peripheral blood mononuclear cells (PBMCs). This receptor was obtained from a woman younger than 30. CDR3 region: CASSSHLWSSYNEQFF. In DNA, the CDR3 is TGTGCCAGCAGCTCCCACCTATGGAGCTCCTACAATGAGCAGTTCTTC. Drawing the rest from reference TRBV7-3 and TRBJ2-1, the complete variable domain is GAGVSQTPSNKVTEKGKYVELRCDPISGHTALYWYRQSLGQGPEFLIYFQGTGAADDSGLPNDRFFAVRPEGSVSTLKIQRTERGDSAVYLCASSSHLWSSYNEQFFGPGTRLTVL.